Below are 5 T cell receptor beta chains sequenced from a single sample in a study of T cells after yellow fever vaccination. Each CDR3 protein is one row after TCRdb ran MiXCR on the 5' RACE reads. Altogether some 32,000 distinct CDR3 sequences are present, 6.6% being singletons, with the ten largest covering approximately 23%. This sample comprised PBMCs, either bulk or a sorted T-cell subset (CD4+, CD8+, memory, or dextramer-sorted; not recorded which), obtained on the day of the first yellow fever vaccination. These receptors were obtained from a young man who received the YFV17D yellow fever vaccine.

With regard to this clonotype: Given a much more abundant clone one base away, this may be a read error. The CDR3 carries no conserved terminal phenylalanine or tryptophan, so it likely arises from a read error. The chain joins TRBV7-2 to TRBJ1-1; D uncertain. Between the trimmed V and J ends, which lost 0 bases and 4 bases, there was a span of 12 bases. Germline V CDR1 and CDR2: SGHTA, FQGNSA. The CDR3 is 15 residues long. The CDR3 bases are TGTGCCAGCAGCTTAGCAGGTATCCTCGCCACTGAAGCTTTCTGT. Its protein is CASSLAGILATEAFC.

This clonotype was detected ten times or more. CDR3 sequence: CASSSQGSGELFF. CDR3 DNA sequence: TGTGCCAGCAGTTCTCAGGGGTCCGGGGAGCTGTTTTTT. The J gene is TRBJ2-2, the V gene TRBV6-5, with D perhaps TRBD1 (6 bases). V lost 4 bases, J lost 6 bases, and 9 bases lay in between. Germline assignment: CDR1 MNHEY and CDR2 SVGAGI. This CDR3 has 13 residues.

This clonotype has a count of ten or more. J is TRBJ1-1 and V is TRBV28; TRBD1 agrees at 11 bases. Germline CDR1 and CDR2: MDHEN and SYDVKM. The CDR3 sequence is 17 residues long. V trimming: 8 bases; J trimming: 5 bases; junction bases outside the gene matches: 16. The CDR3 DNA sequence: TGTGCCAGCCGAGTTACCGGGACAGGGGGACTTTCAACTGAAGCTTTCTTT. It is translated as CASRVTGTGGLSTEAFF.

This clonotype showed up many times. The chain links TRBV7-2 to TRBJ2-3; TRBD1 might be the D (6 bases). V lost 5 bases to trimming and J lost 2 bases, with 11 bases between them. The CDR3 extends over 14 amino acids. The germline gives CDR1 SGHTA, CDR2 FQGNSA. For the CDR3, the DNA is TGTGCCAGCAGCCGCGACAGGTTCACAGATACGCAGTATTTT. Translation: CASSRDRFTDTQYF.

The rearrangement links TRBV19 to TRBJ2-1; D is perhaps TRBD1 (7 bases). This CDR3 contains 15 residues. Germline CDR1 reads LNHDA; CDR2 reads SQIVND (reference sequence). The V end was cut by 3 bases, the J end by 5 bases, with 14 bases between. CDR3 sequence reads: CASSISGGRHNEQFF. CDR3 DNA sequence: TGTGCCAGTAGTATTTCAGGGGGGAGGCACAATGAGCAGTTCTTC.